The 5 T cell receptor beta chains reported below all come from one sample, sequenced in a study of cytomegalovirus exposure and HLA in healthy donors. A multiplex PCR was run with 60 Vbeta primers and 13 Jbeta primers. Clones were sequenced by immunoSEQ multiplex PCR, and TCRdb holds only the in-frame ones, with some missing. The top ten clones hold around 1.2% of a sample with roughly 180,000 clones, approximately 80% of them seen once. The sample was PBMCs. These receptors were collected from a girl aged 2-10 years in good health and CMV-seropositive.

The J gene is TRBJ1-2, the V gene TRBV19; 11 nucleotides agree with TRBD1. The CDR3 runs to 16 residues. Germline values: CDR1 LNHDA, CDR2 SQIVND (reference sequence). Trimming took 4 bases from V and 8 from J; bases not matched to a gene: 12. CDR3 protein: CASSTGQGASFWGYTF. For the CDR3, the DNA is TGTGCCAGTAGTACCGGACAGGGGGCGAGTTTTTGGGGCTACACCTTC.

The V call is TRBV5-6, the J call TRBJ2-1; a possible D gene is TRBD2 (6 bases). The CDR3 totals 15 residues. Between the trimmed V and J ends, which lost 1 base and 5 bases, there was a span of 13 bases. The V gene's germline CDR1 is SGHDT and CDR2 YYEEEE. Here the CDR3 DNA reads TGTGCCAGCAGCTTGCGAGCGGGTACCCACAATGAGCAGTTCTTC. It translates to CASSLRAGTHNEQFF.

The chain joins TRBV15 to TRBJ2-1, with 12 bases that match TRBD2. V lost 3 bases, J lost 6 bases, and 9 bases stayed unmatched. The CDR3 is made up of 17 amino acids. From germline, CDR1 is LNHNV and CDR2 YYDKDF (reference sequence). DNA for the CDR3: TGTGCCACCAGCAGCTGGACTAGCGGGGTCCCGCGCAATGAGCAGTTCTTC. It is translated as CATSSWTSGVPRNEQFF.

The chain couples TRBV28 to TRBJ1-1; a possible D gene is TRBD1 (5 bases). Germline V gene lookup returns CDR1 MDHEN and CDR2 SYDVKM. CDR3 length equals 16 residues. V lost 3 bases and J lost 0, with 14 bases in between. The CDR3 nucleotides are TGTGCCAGCAGTTTGCGCAGGGTGTCGATGAACACTGAAGCTTTCTTT. Residues: CASSLRRVSMNTEAFF.

The gene calls are TRBV5-1 and TRBJ2-7, with D possibly matching TRBD1 (5 bases). This CDR3 region has 14 residues. Germline CDR1 reads SGHRS; CDR2 reads YFSETQ. Trimming cost V 5 bases and J 4 bases, with 16 bases left between them. CDR3 region: CASRGSGRAYEQYF. DNA of the CDR3: TGCGCCAGCAGGGGTTCGGGCAGGGCTTACGAGCAGTACTTC.